Shown below are 2 T cell receptor beta chains from a single sample sequenced in a study of T cells in Graves' hyperthyroidism and ophthalmopathy. The source material, RNA transcripts, was used to amplify TCR beta CDR3 regions. Initially, a first-round RT-PCR of the TCR CDR3 employed the HTBI primer set. Via MiXCR, TCRdb re-called the multiplex PCR reads, giving one row per CDR3 protein. Among roughly 500,000 distinct CDR3 sequences listed, 46% were seen once. Material for sequencing was peripheral blood or thyroid tissue (not recorded which). Receptors originate from an adult woman with Graves' disease, either hyperthyroidism or ophthalmopathy (not recorded which).

V gene TRBV24-1 combines with J gene TRBJ2-2; D uncertain. V gave up 0 bases and J gave up 6 bases, with 4 bases separating them. Germline V gives CDR1 KGHDR, CDR2 SFDVKD. This CDR3 contains 13 residues. The CDR3 is CATSDLTAGELFF. The CDR3 nucleotides read TGTGCCACCAGTGATTTGACAGCCGGGGAGCTGTTTTTT.

The chain has TRBV29-1 and TRBJ1-1, with D tentatively TRBD1 (5 bases). Germline-derived CDR1 and CDR2 are SQVTM and ANQGSEA. The CDR3 contains 13 residues. The ends were cut back, 8 bases at V and 1 base at J, with 14 bases in the middle. This CDR3 reads CSSKGPSNTEAFF. Here the CDR3 DNA reads TGCAGCTCTAAGGGGCCGTCGAACACTGAAGCTTTCTTT.